This T cell receptor beta chain was captured in a study of shared clonotypes between healthy human individuals. Sequenced by immunoSEQ multiplex PCR; TCRdb stores in-frame clones only, minus some. Of 450,000 to 500,000 clones in the sample, almost 80% were seen once. V shed 4 bases and J 4 bases; nucleotides not matched to a gene: 7. The CDR3 extends over 15 amino acids. CDR1 and CDR2 from the germline V gene are MDHEN and SYDVKM. This sequence was found in a woman aged 40 to 55 in good health. Some clones in this sample may be carry-over from other donors' samples. V usage is TRBV28 and J usage is TRBJ1-2, with 9 bases identical to TRBD1. Sequenced sample: PBMCs. Here the CDR3 reads CASSSLDRGAYGYTF. The DNA of the CDR3 is TGTGCCAGCAGTTCCTTGGACAGGGGTGCCTATGGCTACACCTTC.